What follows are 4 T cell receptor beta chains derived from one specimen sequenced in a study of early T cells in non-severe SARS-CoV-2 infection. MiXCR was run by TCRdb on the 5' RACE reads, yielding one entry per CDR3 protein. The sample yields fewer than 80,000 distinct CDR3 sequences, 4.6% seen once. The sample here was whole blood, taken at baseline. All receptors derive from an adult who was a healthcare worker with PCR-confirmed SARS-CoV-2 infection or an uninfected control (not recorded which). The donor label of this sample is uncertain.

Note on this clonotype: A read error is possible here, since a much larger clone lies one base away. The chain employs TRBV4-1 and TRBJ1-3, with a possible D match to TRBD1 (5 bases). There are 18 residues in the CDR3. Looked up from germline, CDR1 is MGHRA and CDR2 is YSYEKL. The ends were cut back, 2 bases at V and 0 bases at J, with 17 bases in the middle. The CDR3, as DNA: TGCGCCAGCAGCCAATATCCGGCAGGGCCATACTCTGGAAACACCATATATTTT. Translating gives CASSQYPAGPYSGNTIYF.

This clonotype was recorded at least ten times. The CDR3 region has the DNA TGTGCCAGCAGCTTAACCGGGGGCCTGCAAGAGACCCAGTACTTC. Amino acid sequence: CASSLTGGLQETQYF. The V gene is TRBV7-2, the J gene TRBJ2-5; either TRBD1 or TRBD2 may fit D (6 bases each). Trimming cost V 2 bases and J 2 bases, with 12 bases left between them. The CDR3 sequence is 15 residues long. The V gene's germline CDR1 is SGHTA and CDR2 FQGNSA.

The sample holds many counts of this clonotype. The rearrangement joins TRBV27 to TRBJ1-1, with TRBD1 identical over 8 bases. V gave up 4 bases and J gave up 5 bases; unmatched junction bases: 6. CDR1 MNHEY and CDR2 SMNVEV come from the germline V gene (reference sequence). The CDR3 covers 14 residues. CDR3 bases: TGTGCCAGCAGTTCCCCAGGGGGCCGGACTGAAGCTTTCTTT. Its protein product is CASSSPGGRTEAFF.

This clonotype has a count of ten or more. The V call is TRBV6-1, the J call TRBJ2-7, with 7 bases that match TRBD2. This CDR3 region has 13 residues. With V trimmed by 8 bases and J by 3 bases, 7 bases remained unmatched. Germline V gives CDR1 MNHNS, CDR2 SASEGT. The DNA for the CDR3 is TGTGCCAGCCTACGGGACTACTACTACGAGCAGTACTTC. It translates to CASLRDYYYEQYF.